This TCR beta chain was identified during a study of glioma-infiltrating T cells. Notes on the study in general: Above-expected tissue-blood divergence occurred in all gliomas, most in low-grade ones.

The length of the CDR3 is 17 residues. V was pared by 0 bases and J by 0 bases, with 15 bases between. Germline CDR1 reads DFQATT; CDR2 reads SNEGSKA (reference sequence). TCR alpha and beta CDR3 regions were amplified from RNA using iRepertoire nested multiplex PCR. MiXCR, run by TCRdb on the multiplex PCR reads, gives a single entry per CDR3 protein. This sample has approximately 190,000 distinct CDR3 sequences, with approximately 30% found just once. The sample holds many counts of this clonotype. The antigen is not known. The receptor was isolated from a human donor with low-grade glioma or glioblastoma, undergoing nonglioma brain surgery, or in good health (not recorded which). The V call is TRBV20-1, the J call TRBJ2-1, with D maybe TRBD1 (6 bases). What was sequenced was glioma tissue, nonneoplastic brain tissue, or PBMCs (not recorded which). The CDR3 DNA reads as TGCAGTGCTAGAGACAGGGGAGTTACTCACTCCTACAATGAGCAGTTCTTC. Its protein is CSARDRGVTHSYNEQFF.